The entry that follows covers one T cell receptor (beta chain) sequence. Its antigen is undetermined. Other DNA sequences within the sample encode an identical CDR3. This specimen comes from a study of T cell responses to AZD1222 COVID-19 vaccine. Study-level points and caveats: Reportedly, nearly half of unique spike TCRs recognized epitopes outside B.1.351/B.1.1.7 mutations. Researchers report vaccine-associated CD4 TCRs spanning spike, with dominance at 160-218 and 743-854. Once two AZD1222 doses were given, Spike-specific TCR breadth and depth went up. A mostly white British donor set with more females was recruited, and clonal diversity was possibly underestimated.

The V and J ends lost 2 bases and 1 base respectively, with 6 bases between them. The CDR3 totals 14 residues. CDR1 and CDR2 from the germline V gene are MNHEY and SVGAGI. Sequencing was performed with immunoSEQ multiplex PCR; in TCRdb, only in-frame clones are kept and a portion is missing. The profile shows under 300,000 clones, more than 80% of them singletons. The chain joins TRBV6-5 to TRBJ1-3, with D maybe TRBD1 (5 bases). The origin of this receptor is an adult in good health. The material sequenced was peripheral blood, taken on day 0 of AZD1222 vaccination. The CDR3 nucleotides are TGTGCCAGCAGTTACGGGGGATCTGGAAACACCATATATTTT. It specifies CASSYGGSGNTIYF.